A selection of T cell receptor beta chains follows, all from one sample in a study of OX40 agonist ivuxolimab in advanced cancers. Using immunoSEQ multiplex PCR, the repertoire was profiled, and TCRdb retains in-frame clones only, with some absent. The data hold 25,000 to 30,000 clones, with about 79% observed a single time. The specimen comprised CD4+ or CD8+ T cells sorted from blood, sampled in a trial of the OX40 agonist ivuxolimab. The source is an adult with an advanced solid tumor such as melanoma, head and neck, liver or kidney cancer. CDR3s include the opening cysteine and the closing phenylalanine or tryptophan. Fields, in order: D gene, V gene, J gene, clone size, CDR3 length, CDR3 protein, CDR3 DNA. D genes are given only for firm matches. The size of a clone is reported for some rows only, either as once, few or many, or as a class for expanded clones.

TRBD1,TRBV30,TRBJ2-1,.,13,CAWSPTGYNEQFF,TGTGCCTGGAGCCCGACAGGGTACAATGAGCAGTTCTTC
TRBD1,TRBV7-2,TRBJ2-2,few,15,CASSLGQGLGGELFF,TGTGCCAGCAGCCTGGGACAGGGGCTGGGCGGGGAGCTGTTTTTT
TRBD2,TRBV11-3,TRBJ2-1,.,17,CASSPTRSGEEYNEQFF,TGTGCCAGCAGCCCGACGCGTAGCGGGGAGGAATACAATGAGCAGTTCTTC
TRBD2,TRBV7-6,TRBJ2-2,.,20,CASSLVTGTSGGANTGELFF,TGTGCCAGCAGCTTAGTTACCGGGACTAGCGGGGGGGCGAACACCGGGGAGCTGTTTTTT
.,TRBV27,TRBJ1-5,.,16,CASSESQPWGNQPQHF,TGTGCCAGCAGTGAGTCTCAGCCCTGGGGCAATCAGCCCCAGCATTTT
.,TRBV7-9,TRBJ1-2,.,14,CASSFPGFLYGYTF,TGTGCCAGCAGCTTTCCAGGGTTCCTTTATGGCTACACCTTC
.,TRBV19,TRBJ1-2,once,14,CASSGGYSFYGYTF,TGTGCCAGTAGTGGGGGTTACTCTTTCTATGGCTACACCTTC
TRBD1,TRBV6-4,TRBJ2-1,.,15,CASSPGQAGKNEQFF,TGTGCCAGCAGTCCCGGACAGGCCGGGAAAAATGAGCAGTTCTTC
.,TRBV7-2,TRBJ2-7,once,14,CASSLAAGTYEQYF,TGTGCCAGCAGCTTAGCGGCGGGAACCTACGAGCAGTACTTC
.,TRBV27,TRBJ2-3,.,14,CASSFPGWRDTQYF,TGTGCCAGCAGTTTCCCCGGGTGGAGGGATACGCAGTATTTT
.,TRBV27,TRBJ2-5,.,17,CASSAGGGPSSGETQYF,TGTGCCAGCTCGGCTGGCGGGGGCCCCTCAAGTGGGGAGACCCAGTACTTC
.,TRBV7-9,TRBJ2-7,.,15,CASSLDYDPWYEQYF,TGTGCCAGCAGCTTAGATTATGACCCCTGGTACGAGCAGTACTTC
TRBD1,TRBV19,TRBJ1-3,.,14,CASSTTGEGNTIYF,TGTGCCAGTAGTACGACAGGGGAGGGAAACACCATATATTTT
.,TRBV5-6,TRBJ2-7,.,12,CASSGINYEQYF,TGTGCCAGCAGCGGGATTAACTACGAGCAGTACTTC
.,TRBV18,TRBJ2-2,.,16,CASSPPTGRETGELFF,TGTGCCAGCTCACCACCGACAGGGAGGGAAACCGGGGAGCTGTTTTTT
.,TRBV18,TRBJ2-7,.,13,CASSPPAGYEQYF,TGTGCCAGCTCACCACCGGCCGGCTACGAGCAGTACTTC
.,TRBV21-1,TRBJ2-3,.,16,CASSKGTSGGTDTQYF,TGTGCCAGCAGCAAAGGGACTAGCGGGGGCACAGATACGCAGTATTTT
.,TRBV18,TRBJ1-1,.,14,CASSPTTGMGEAFF,TGTGCCAGCTCGCCCACTACAGGGATGGGTGAAGCTTTCTTT
.,TRBV7-9,TRBJ2-5,.,16,CASSLGIGTIEETQYF,TGTGCCAGCAGCTTAGGGATCGGGACCATCGAAGAGACCCAGTACTTC
.,TRBV18,TRBJ1-5,once,15,CASSRKGGNNQPQHF,TGTGCCAGCTCACGGAAAGGGGGTAACAATCAGCCCCAGCATTTT
.,TRBV18,TRBJ1-1,few,13,CASSFSRESEAFF,TGTGCCAGCTCATTTTCCCGGGAGTCTGAAGCTTTCTTT
TRBD1,TRBV6-1,TRBJ2-7,.,14,CASSQGTDYYEQYF,TGTGCCAGCAGTCAAGGGACAGATTACTACGAGCAGTACTTC
TRBD1,TRBV29-1,TRBJ1-1,.,17,CSVEKVGTGGYGTEAFF,TGCAGCGTTGAAAAAGTTGGGACAGGGGGCTATGGCACTGAAGCTTTCTTT
TRBD2,TRBV6-1,TRBJ2-2,.,15,CASSEASGGTGELFF,TGTGCCAGCAGTGAAGCTAGCGGGGGCACCGGGGAGCTGTTTTTT
.,TRBV5-1,TRBJ2-7,.,13,CASRQIVSPEQYF,TGCGCCAGCAGGCAGATAGTTTCCCCCGAGCAGTACTTC
TRBD2,TRBV4-1,TRBJ2-3,.,17,CASSQDEAGASTDTQYF,TGCGCCAGCAGCCAAGATGAAGCGGGGGCTAGCACAGATACGCAGTATTTT
TRBD1,TRBV5-6,TRBJ1-1,.,12,CASSSRTGEAFF,TGTGCCAGCAGCTCCCGGACAGGTGAAGCTTTCTTT
.,TRBV5-4,TRBJ2-7,.,15,CASSHRDKGVYEQYF,TGTGCCAGCAGCCACCGGGACAAGGGGGTCTACGAGCAGTACTTC